The 18 T cell receptor beta chains below all came from one sample that was sequenced in a study of T cell repertoires and HLA-DP antigens. These receptors have no known antigen. Data came from immunoSEQ multiplex PCR; TCRdb stores just in-frame clones and leaves some out. The table has roughly 70,000 clones, around 80% seen once. The sequencing sample was made of CD4+ T cells from PBMCs. The receptor source for this set is a man aged 60 to 69 in good health and CMV-seronegative.

The chain recombines TRBV9 with TRBJ2-1; 7 nucleotides line up with TRBD2. The CDR3 spans 14 residues. The V gene's germline CDR1 is SGDLS and CDR2 YYNGEE. With 0 bases clipped from V and 7 bases from J, the junction kept 4 bases outside the gene matches. The CDR3 here is CASSVAGGGNEQFF. The DNA for the CDR3 is TGTGCCAGCAGCGTAGCGGGAGGTGGGAATGAGCAGTTCTTC. The variable domain in full, completed from reference TRBV9 and TRBJ2-1, reads DSGVTQTPKHLITATGQRVTLRCSPRSGDLSVYWYQQSLDQGLQFLIQYYNGEERAKGNILERFSAQQFPDLHSELNLSSLELGDSALYFCASSVAGGGNEQFFGPGTRLTVL.

The chain couples TRBV2 to TRBJ2-7; TRBD2 matches at 7 bases. The V segment lost 8 bases and the J segment 13 bases; nucleotides outside the gene matches: 23. This CDR3 is built from 15 residues. Germline CDR1 SNHLY, CDR2 FYNNEI. The CDR3 protein is CASVPTASGLRWGYV. The CDR3 DNA sequence: TGTGCCAGCGTCCCGACCGCTAGCGGACTACGATGGGGATACGTC.

This clone was counted a single time. The chain is built from TRBV4-3 and TRBJ2-5; 7 nucleotides line up with TRBD1. V was clipped by 4 bases and J by 7 bases; unmatched bases: 9. Germline V lookup: CDR1 LGHNA, CDR2 YSLEER. The CDR3 extends over 14 amino acids. CDR3 coding DNA: TGCGCCAGCAGCCCTGGGACAGCCCAAAGGACCCAGTACTTC. This encodes CASSPGTAQRTQYF.

V usage is TRBV5-5 and J usage is TRBJ2-7; D remains unclear. CDR1 SGHKS and CDR2 YYEKEE come from the germline V gene (reference sequence). Deletions cut 0 bases from V and 5 bases from J, with 9 bases between. The CDR3 has 13 residues. The CDR3 sequence: CASSLVSHHEQYF. The CDR3 bases are TGTGCCAGCAGCTTGGTTTCACATCACGAGCAGTACTTC. The whole variable domain, filled in from reference TRBV5-5 and TRBJ2-7, reads DAGVTQSPTHLIKTRGQQVTLRCSPISGHKSVSWYQQVLGQGPQFIFQYYEKEERGRGNFPDRFSARQFPNYSSELNVNALLLGDSALYLCASSLVSHHEQYFGPGTRLTVT.

This chain joins TRBV6-5 and TRBJ2-7; D could derive from TRBD1 or TRBD2 (6 bases each). CDR1 and CDR2 from the germline V gene are MNHEY and SVGAGI. V lost 5 bases and J lost 7, with 15 bases in between. The CDR3 totals 13 residues. The CDR3 sequence is CASSGGGPREQYF. DNA for the CDR3: TGTGCCAGCAGTGGAGGGGGTCCACGGGAGCAGTACTTC.

This chain joins TRBV4-3 and TRBJ1-3, with a possible D match to TRBD1 (5 bases). This CDR3 contains 15 residues. Between the trimmed V and J ends, which lost 2 bases and 4 bases, there was a span of 12 bases. Germline V gene data show CDR1 as LGHNA and CDR2 as YSLEER. CDR3 in DNA: TGCGCCAGCAGCCAATCCTCAGGGTCCGGAAACACCATATATTTT. This sequence encodes CASSQSSGSGNTIYF.

This clone was detected a few times. The chain links TRBV7-2 to TRBJ2-3; TRBD1 agrees at 7 bases. V shed 1 base and J 6 bases; nucleotides not matched to a gene: 7. The CDR3 totals 15 residues. Germline V gene sequence: CDR1 SGHTA, CDR2 FQGNSA. The CDR3 coding sequence is TGTGCCAGCAGCTTAGGACAGGGTAACGCCGATACGCAGTATTTT. Translating gives CASSLGQGNADTQYF.

The rearrangement joins TRBV29-1 to TRBJ1-2; possibly TRBD1 for D (5 bases). The V end was cut by 5 bases, the J end by 4 bases, with 14 bases between. Germline CDR1 is SQVTM and CDR2 is ANQGSEA. This CDR3 is 13 amino acids long. For the CDR3, the DNA is TGCAGCGTTAATGTGGGGGATGGCTATGGCTACACCTTC. Its protein product is CSVNVGDGYGYTF.

V is TRBV5-6 and J is TRBJ1-6; possible D gene TRBD1, 5 bases. The germline V gene has CDR1 SGHDT and CDR2 YYEEEE. This CDR3 has 14 residues. Trimming stripped 2 bases from V and 7 bases from J, with 10 bases between. The CDR3 reads CASSFRTQNSPLHF. The CDR3 nucleotides are TGTGCCAGCAGCTTCAGGACACAGAATTCACCCCTCCACTTT. The variable domain in full, with the rest retrieved from reference TRBV5-6 and TRBJ1-6, is DAGVTQSPTHLIKTRGQQVTLRCSPKSGHDTVSWYQQALGQGPQFIFQYYEEEERQRGNFPDRFSGHQFPNYSSELNVNALLLGDSALYLCASSFRTQNSPLHFGNGTRLTVT.

V is TRBV7-9 and J is TRBJ2-5; 9 bases align to TRBD1. Unmatched junction bases numbered 8, after V lost 4 bases and J lost 5 bases. This CDR3 region has 15 residues. Germline assignment: CDR1 SEHNR and CDR2 FQNEAQ (reference sequence). For the CDR3, the DNA is TGTGCCAGCAGCTCACGACGGGACAGGGTGGAGACCCAGTACTTC. Amino acid sequence: CASSSRRDRVETQYF.

This chain joins TRBV7-2 and TRBJ2-5, with 9 bases aligning to TRBD2. V lost 1 base and J lost 3; bases outside the gene matches: 0. The CDR3 extends over 14 amino acids. Germline loops: CDR1 SGHTA, CDR2 FQGNSA. The CDR3 spells CASSLVAGEETQYF. The CDR3 DNA reads TGTGCCAGCAGCTTAGTAGCGGGGGAAGAGACCCAGTACTTC.

The J gene is TRBJ1-4, the V gene TRBV30; D perhaps matches TRBD1 (6 bases). CDR3 length equals 17 residues. V gave up 0 bases and J gave up 10 bases, with 24 bases separating them. Germline CDR1 reads GTSNPN; CDR2 reads SVGIG (reference sequence). For the CDR3, the DNA is TGTGCCTGGAGTGTTGGACAGATAATTAAGGGGGAAGGAAAACTGTTTTTT. Its protein product is CAWSVGQIIKGEGKLFF.

This clone came up once. This chain joins TRBV11-2 and TRBJ2-5; TRBD1 agrees at 9 bases. There are 16 residues in the CDR3. Trimming at V came to 1 base and at J to 4 bases, leaving 7 bases not matched to a gene. The V gene's germline CDR1 is SGHAT and CDR2 FQNNGV. DNA of the CDR3: TGTGCCAGCAGCTTAGCGGGACAGGGAGGGGGAGAGACCCAGTACTTC. This sequence encodes CASSLAGQGGGETQYF.

This sequence joins TRBV9 and TRBJ2-2; D gene ambiguous. Germline CDR1 is SGDLS and CDR2 is YYNGEE. The ends were cut back, 0 bases at V and 6 bases at J, with 12 bases in the middle. The CDR3 spans 15 residues. CDR3 region: CASSVGHLSAGELFF. CDR3 bases: TGTGCCAGCAGCGTAGGCCACCTTTCGGCCGGGGAGCTGTTTTTT.

The chain is built from TRBV6-4 and TRBJ1-3; D is uncertain. The germline gives CDR1 MRHNA, CDR2 SNTAGT. The germline V and J ends were trimmed by 3 bases and 2 bases, with 8 bases remaining between them. This CDR3 has 14 amino acids. CDR3 sequence: CASSESGTGNTIYF. CDR3 coding DNA: TGTGCCAGCAGTGAAAGCGGCACTGGAAACACCATATATTTT.

The chain combines TRBV2 with TRBJ1-1; 7 bases align to TRBD1. The CDR3 totals 14 residues. CDR1 and CDR2 from the germline V gene are SNHLY and FYNNEI. Trimming at V came to 7 bases and at J to 1 base, leaving 6 bases not matched to a gene. CDR3: CASTRDRPNTEAFF. CDR3 DNA: TGTGCCAGCACCCGGGACAGACCGAACACTGAAGCTTTCTTT.

The chain has TRBV5-6 and TRBJ2-2; the match to TRBD2 covers 8 bases. CDR1 is SGHDT, CDR2 YYEEEE, per germline. V lost 0 bases, J lost 3 bases, and 4 bases stayed unmatched. The CDR3 totals 16 residues. This CDR3 is CASSLVGTRDTGELFF. As DNA, the CDR3 is TGTGCCAGCAGCTTGGTGGGGACTAGGGACACCGGGGAGCTGTTTTTT.

V and J are TRBV6-5 and TRBJ1-5; a possible D gene is TRBD1 (6 bases). The CDR3 has 13 amino acids. V lost 7 bases and J lost 4, with 11 bases in between. CDR1 and CDR2 from the germline V gene are MNHEY and SVGAGI. The chain's CDR3 is CASTPDRNQPQHF. For the CDR3, the DNA is TGTGCCAGCACCCCGGACAGAAATCAGCCCCAGCATTTT.